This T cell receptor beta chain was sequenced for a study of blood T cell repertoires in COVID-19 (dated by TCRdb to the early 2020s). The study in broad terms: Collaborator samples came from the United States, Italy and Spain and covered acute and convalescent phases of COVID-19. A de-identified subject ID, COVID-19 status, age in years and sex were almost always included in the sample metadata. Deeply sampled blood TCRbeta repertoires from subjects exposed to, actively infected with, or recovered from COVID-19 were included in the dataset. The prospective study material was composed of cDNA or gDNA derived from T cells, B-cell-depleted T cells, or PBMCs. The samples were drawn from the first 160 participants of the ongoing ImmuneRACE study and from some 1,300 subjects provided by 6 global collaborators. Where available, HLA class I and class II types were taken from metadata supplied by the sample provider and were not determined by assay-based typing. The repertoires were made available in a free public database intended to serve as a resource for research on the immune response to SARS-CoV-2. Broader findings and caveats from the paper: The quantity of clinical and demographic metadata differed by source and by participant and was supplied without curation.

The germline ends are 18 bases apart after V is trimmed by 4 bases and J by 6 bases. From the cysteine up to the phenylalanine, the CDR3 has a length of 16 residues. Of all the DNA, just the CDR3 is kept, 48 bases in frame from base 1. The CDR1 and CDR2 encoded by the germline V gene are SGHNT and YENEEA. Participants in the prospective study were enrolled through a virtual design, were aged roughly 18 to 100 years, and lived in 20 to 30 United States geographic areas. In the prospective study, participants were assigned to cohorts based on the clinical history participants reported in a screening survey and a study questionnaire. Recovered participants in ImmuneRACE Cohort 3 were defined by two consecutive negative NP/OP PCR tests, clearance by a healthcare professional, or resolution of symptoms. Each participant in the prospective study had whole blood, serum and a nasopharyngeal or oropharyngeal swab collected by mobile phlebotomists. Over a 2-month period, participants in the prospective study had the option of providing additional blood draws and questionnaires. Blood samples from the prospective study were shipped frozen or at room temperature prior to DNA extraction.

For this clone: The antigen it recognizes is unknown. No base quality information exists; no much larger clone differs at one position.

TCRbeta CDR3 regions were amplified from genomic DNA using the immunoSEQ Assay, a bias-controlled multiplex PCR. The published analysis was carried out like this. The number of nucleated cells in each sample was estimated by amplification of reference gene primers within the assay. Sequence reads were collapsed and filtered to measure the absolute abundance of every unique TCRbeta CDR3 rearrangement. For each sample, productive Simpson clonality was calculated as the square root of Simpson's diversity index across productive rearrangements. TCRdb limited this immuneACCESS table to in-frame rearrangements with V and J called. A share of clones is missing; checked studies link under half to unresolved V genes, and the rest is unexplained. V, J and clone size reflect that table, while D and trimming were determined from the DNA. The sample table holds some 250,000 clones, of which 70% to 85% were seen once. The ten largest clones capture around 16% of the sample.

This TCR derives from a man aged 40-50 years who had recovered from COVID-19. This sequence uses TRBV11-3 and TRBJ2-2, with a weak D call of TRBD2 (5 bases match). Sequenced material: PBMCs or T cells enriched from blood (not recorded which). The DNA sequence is TGTGCCAGCAGCTCCGTGGCCGACGGGGTCCCCGGGGAGCTGTTTTTT. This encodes CASSSVADGVPGELFF.